This T cell receptor beta chain is from a study of tumor and adjacent non-tumor tissue in lung cancer. Background on the study: Each sample yielded roughly 4.2 million productive TCRbeta reads on average.

Remarks on this clonotype: A much larger clonotype is one base distant, so this may be a read error.

A modified ARM-PCR protocol with three rounds of nested PCR amplified TCRbeta. TCRdb processed the multiplex PCR reads anew with MiXCR; each CDR3 protein has one entry. This sample carries fewer than 85,000 distinct CDR3 sequences, around 73% of them seen once, and the ten largest clones take roughly 27%. The template was RNA from unsorted bulk tissue. The CDR3 extends over 16 amino acids. Germline CDR1 KGHDR, CDR2 SFDVKD. The origin of this receptor is a man in his 60s with non-small cell lung cancer. Sequences were obtained from lung tumor tissue. The chain couples TRBV24-1 to TRBJ2-3; tentatively, D is TRBD1 or TRBD2 (5 bases each). CDR3 in DNA: TGTGCCACCAGTGAATATCCGGGGCTGGAGACAGATACGAAGTATTTT. Protein product: CATSEYPGLETDTKYF.